This TCR beta chain comes out of a study of shared clonotypes between healthy human individuals. Here immunoSEQ multiplex PCR was the method, and the copy in TCRdb shows in-frame clones only, minus some. This table holds some 2,000,000 clones, 90% to 95% found once. The CDR3 is made up of 15 amino acids. V was trimmed by 0 bases and J by 4 bases, leaving 12 bases between them. Per the germline V gene, CDR1 is WNHNN and CDR2 is SYGVQD (reference sequence). The origin of this receptor is a man between 18 and 35 years old in good health. This sequence joins TRBV10-1 and TRBJ1-1, with D hard to call. Sequencing was carried out using naive CD4+ T cells sorted from blood. Stated subset: CD45RA+ positively selected. CDR3 sequence reads: CASSESSQRGTEAFF. CDR3 nucleotide sequence: TGCGCCAGCAGTGAGTCAAGCCAGCGCGGCACTGAAGCTTTCTTT.